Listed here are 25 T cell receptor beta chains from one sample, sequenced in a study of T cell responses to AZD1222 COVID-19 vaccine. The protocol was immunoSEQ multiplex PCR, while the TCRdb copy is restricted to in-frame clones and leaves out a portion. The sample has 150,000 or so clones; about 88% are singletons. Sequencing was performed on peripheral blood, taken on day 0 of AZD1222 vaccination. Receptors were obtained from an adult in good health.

The CDR3 sequence: CASSLDQGYYGYTF. CDR3 bases: TGCGCCAGCAGCTTGGATCAGGGATATTATGGCTACACCTTC. V gene TRBV5-1 combines with J gene TRBJ1-2; D possibly corresponds to TRBD1 (5 bases). The germline V gene has CDR1 SGHRS and CDR2 YFSETQ. V lost 0 bases and J lost 5, with 11 bases in between. CDR3 length: 14 amino acids. Supplemented by reference TRBV5-1 and TRBJ1-2, the full variable domain reads KAGVTQTPRYLIKTRGQQVTLSCSPISGHRSVSWYQQTPGQGLQFLFEYFSETQRNKGNFPGRFSGRQFSNSRSEMNVSTLELGDSALYLCASSLDQGYYGYTFGSGTRLTVV.

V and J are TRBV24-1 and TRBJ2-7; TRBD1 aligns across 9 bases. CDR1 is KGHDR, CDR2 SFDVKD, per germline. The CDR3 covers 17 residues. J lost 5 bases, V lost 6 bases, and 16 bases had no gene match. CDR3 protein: CATSKRTGDATEDEQYF. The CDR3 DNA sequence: TGTGCCACCAGTAAGAGGACAGGGGACGCGACGGAAGACGAGCAGTACTTC.

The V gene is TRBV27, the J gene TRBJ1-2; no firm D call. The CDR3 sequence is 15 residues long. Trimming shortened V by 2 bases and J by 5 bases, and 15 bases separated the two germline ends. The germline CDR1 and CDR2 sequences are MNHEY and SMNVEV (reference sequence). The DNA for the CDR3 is TGTGCCAGCAGTTTAAAATTTGCGGGAGAATATGGCTACACCTTC. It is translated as CASSLKFAGEYGYTF.

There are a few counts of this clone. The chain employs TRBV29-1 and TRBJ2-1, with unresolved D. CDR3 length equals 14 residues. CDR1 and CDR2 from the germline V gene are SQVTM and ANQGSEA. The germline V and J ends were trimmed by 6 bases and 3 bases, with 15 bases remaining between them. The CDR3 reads CSVAKNLDYNEQFF. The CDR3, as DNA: TGCAGCGTCGCAAAAAACCTAGACTACAATGAGCAGTTCTTC.

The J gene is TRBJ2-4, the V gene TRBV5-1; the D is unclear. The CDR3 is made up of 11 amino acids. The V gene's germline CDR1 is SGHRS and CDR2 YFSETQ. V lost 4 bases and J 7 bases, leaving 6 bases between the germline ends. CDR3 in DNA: TGCGCCAGCAGCGATTTGAACATTCAGTACTTC. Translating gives CASSDLNIQYF.

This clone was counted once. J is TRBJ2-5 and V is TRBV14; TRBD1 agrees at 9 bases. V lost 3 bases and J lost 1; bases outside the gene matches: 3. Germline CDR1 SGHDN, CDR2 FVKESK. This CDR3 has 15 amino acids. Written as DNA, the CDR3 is TGTGCCAGCAGCCACAGGACAGGGGTCCAAGAGACCCAGTACTTC. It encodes CASSHRTGVQETQYF. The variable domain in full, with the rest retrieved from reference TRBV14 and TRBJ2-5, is EAGVTQFPSHSVIEKGQTVTLRCDPISGHDNLYWYRRVMGKEIKFLLHFVKESKQDESGMPNNRFLAERTGGTYSTLKVQPAELEDSGVYFCASSHRTGVQETQYFGPGTRLLVL.

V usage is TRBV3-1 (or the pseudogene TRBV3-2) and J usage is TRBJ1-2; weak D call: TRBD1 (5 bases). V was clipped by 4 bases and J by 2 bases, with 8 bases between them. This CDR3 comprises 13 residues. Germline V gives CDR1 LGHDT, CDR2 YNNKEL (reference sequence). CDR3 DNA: TGTGCCAGCAGCCCGGGACTGAACTATGGCTACACCTTC. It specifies CASSPGLNYGYTF.

The CDR3 DNA reads as TGCGCCAGCAGCCCGCTCCTAGCGGGGGGTCACACAGATACGCAGTATTTT. It translates to CASSPLLAGGHTDTQYF. This chain connects TRBV5-1 to TRBJ2-3, with 11 bases matching TRBD2. Germline V CDR1 and CDR2: SGHRS, YFSETQ. Germline trimming cut 4 bases from V and 2 bases from J; bases unmatched to any gene: 9. This CDR3 contains 17 residues.

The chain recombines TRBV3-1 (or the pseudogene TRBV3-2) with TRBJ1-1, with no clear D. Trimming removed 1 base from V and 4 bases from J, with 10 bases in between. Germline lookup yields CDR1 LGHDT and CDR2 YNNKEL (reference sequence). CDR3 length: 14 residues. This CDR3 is CASSQVGGSTEAFF. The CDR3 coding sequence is TGTGCCAGCAGCCAAGTGGGAGGGAGCACTGAAGCTTTCTTT.

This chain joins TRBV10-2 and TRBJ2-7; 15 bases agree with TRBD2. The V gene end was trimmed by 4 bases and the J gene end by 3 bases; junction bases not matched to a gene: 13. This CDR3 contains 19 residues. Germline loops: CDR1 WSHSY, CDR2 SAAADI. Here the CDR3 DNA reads TGCGCCAGCAGTGCCCACGGGACTAGCGGGAGGCGGAAAGGCTACGAGCAGTACTTC. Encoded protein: CASSAHGTSGRRKGYEQYF.

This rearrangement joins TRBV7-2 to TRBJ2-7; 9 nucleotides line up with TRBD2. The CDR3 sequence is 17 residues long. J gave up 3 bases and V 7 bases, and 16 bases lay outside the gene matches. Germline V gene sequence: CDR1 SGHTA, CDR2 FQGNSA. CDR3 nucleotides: TGTGCCAGCACCGAAGCCCCTAGCGGGGCAGGAGGCTACGAGCAGTACTTC. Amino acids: CASTEAPSGAGGYEQYF. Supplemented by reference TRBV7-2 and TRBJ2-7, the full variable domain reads GAGVSQSPSNKVTEKGKDVELRCDPISGHTALYWYRQSLGQGLEFLIYFQGNSAPDKSGLPSDRFSAERTGGSVSTLTIQRTQQEDSAVYLCASTEAPSGAGGYEQYFGPGTRLTVT.

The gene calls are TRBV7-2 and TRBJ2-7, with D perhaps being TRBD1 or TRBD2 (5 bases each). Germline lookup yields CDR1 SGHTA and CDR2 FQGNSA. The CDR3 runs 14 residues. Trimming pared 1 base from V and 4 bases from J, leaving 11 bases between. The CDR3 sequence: CASSLVGTPYEQYF. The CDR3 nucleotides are TGTGCCAGCAGCTTAGTAGGGACGCCATACGAGCAGTACTTC.

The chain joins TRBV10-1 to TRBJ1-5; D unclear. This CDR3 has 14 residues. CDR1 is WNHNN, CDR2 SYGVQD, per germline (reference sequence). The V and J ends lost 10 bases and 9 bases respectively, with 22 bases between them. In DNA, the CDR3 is TGCGCCATCACCCCCGAACGGGCAGGTGCGCCCCAGCATTTT. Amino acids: CAITPERAGAPQHF.

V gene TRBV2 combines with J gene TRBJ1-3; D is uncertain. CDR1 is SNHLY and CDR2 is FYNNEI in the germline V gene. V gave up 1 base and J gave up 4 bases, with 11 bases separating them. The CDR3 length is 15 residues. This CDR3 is CASSEVAGTGNTIYF. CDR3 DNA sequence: TGTGCCAGCAGTGAAGTGGCAGGTACAGGAAACACCATATATTTT.

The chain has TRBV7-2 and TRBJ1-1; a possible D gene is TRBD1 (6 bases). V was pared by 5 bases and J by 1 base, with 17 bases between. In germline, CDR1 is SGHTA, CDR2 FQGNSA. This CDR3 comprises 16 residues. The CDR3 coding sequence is TGTGCCAGCAGCGCTCTAGGGGGGGCTGGGAACACTGAAGCTTTCTTT. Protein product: CASSALGGAGNTEAFF.

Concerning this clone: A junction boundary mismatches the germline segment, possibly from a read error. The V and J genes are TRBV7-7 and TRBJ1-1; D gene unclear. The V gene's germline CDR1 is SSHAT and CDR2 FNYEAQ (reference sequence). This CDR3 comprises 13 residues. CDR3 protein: CASSLAENTEAFF. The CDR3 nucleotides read TGTGCTAGCAGCTTAGCGGAGAACACTGAAGCTTTCTTT.

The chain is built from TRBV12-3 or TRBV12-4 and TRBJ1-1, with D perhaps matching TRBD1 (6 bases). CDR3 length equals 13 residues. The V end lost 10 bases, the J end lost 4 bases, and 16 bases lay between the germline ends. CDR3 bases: TGTGCCATCGACCTTAGGGGGGGCACTGAAGCTTTCTTT. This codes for CAIDLRGGTEAFF.

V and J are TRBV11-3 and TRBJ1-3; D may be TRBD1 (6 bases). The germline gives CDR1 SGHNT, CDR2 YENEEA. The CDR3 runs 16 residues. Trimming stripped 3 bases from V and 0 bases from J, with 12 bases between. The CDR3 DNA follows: TGTGCCAGCAGCTTGGCAGGGGTTAGCTCTGGAAACACCATATATTTT. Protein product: CASSLAGVSSGNTIYF.

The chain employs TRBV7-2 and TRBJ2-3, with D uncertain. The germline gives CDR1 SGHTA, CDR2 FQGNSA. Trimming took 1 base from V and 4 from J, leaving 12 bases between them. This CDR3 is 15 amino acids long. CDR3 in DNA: TGTGCCAGCAGCTTAGGGGTAGTTTCACCAGATACGCAGTATTTT. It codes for CASSLGVVSPDTQYF.

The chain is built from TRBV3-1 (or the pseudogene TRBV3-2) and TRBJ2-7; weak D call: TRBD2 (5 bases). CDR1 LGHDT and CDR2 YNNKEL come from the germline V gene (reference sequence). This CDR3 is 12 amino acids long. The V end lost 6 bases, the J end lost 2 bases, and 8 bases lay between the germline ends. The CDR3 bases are TGTGCCAGCAGAGAGGGAACCTACGAGCAGTACTTC. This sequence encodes CASREGTYEQYF.

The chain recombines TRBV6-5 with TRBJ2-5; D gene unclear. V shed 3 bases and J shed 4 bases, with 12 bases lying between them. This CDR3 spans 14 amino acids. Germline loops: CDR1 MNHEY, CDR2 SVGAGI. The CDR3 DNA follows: TGTGCCAGCAGTTATACTGTATCTGGAGAGACCCAGTACTTC. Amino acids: CASSYTVSGETQYF.

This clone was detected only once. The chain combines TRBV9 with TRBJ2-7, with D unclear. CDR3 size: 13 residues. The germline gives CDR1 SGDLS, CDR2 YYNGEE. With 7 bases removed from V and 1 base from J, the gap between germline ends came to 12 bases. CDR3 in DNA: TGTGCCAGCCCCCCCGGAGATTCCTACGAGCAGTACTTC. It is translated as CASPPGDSYEQYF.

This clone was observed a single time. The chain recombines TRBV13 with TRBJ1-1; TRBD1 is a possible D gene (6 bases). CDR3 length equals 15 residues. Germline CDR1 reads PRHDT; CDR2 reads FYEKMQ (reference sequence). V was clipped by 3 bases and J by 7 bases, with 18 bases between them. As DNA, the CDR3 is TGTGCCAGCAGCTTTAGGGGGGCGAAAGGTGATGAAGCTTTCTTT. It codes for CASSFRGAKGDEAFF.

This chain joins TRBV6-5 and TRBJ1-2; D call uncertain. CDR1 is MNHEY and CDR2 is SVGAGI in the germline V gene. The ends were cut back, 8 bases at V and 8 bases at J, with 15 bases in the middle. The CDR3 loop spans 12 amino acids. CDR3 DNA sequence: TGTGCCAGCCGCCGGGGTACGTTGGGCTACACCTTC. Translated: CASRRGTLGYTF.

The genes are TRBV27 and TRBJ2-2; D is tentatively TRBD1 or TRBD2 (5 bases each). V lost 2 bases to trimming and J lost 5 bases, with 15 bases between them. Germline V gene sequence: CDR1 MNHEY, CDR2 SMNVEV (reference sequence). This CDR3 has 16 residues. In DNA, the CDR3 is TGTGCCAGCAGTTTACGAGGGGACCCAAGTACCGGGGAGCTGTTTTTT. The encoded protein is CASSLRGDPSTGELFF.